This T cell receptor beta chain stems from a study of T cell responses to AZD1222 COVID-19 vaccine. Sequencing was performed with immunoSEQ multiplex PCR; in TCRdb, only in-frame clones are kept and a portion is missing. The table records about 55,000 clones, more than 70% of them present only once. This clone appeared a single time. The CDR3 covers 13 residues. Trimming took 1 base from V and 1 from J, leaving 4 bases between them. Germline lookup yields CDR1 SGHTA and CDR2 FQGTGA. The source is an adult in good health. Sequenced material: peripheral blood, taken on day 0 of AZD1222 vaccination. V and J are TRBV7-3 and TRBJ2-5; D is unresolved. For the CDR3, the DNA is TGTGCCAGCAGCTTAAGCCCCCAAGAGACCCAGTACTTC. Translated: CASSLSPQETQYF.